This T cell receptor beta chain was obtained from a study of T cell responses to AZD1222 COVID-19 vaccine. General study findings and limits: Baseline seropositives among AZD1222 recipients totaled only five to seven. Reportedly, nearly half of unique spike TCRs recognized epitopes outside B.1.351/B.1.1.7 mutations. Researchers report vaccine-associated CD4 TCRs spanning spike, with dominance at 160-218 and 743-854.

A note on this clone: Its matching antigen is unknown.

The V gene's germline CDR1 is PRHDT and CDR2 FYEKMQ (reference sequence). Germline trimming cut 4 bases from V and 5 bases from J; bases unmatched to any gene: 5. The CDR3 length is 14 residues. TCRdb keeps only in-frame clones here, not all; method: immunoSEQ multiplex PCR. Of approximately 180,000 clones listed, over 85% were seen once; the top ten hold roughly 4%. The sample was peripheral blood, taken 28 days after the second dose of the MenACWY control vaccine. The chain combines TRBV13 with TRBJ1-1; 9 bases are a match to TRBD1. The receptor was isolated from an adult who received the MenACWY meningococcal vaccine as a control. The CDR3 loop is CASSSPTGGTEAFF. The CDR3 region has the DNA TGTGCCAGCAGCTCACCGACAGGGGGAACTGAAGCTTTCTTT.